This TCR beta chain is drawn from a study of blood T cells in healthy people across ages. The study, taken as a whole, reports: Estimates based on one million T cells were treated as lower bounds. More naive CD4+ cells and higher diversity were found in long-lived than in aged donors.

The second PCR ran roughly 6 to 11 cycles with a sample-barcoded 5' primer and J-beta primers. Per-sample output comprised a minimum of 3 million paired-end reads containing CDR3. Each CDR3 protein gets one entry after TCRdb re-called the 5' RACE reads with MiXCR. The data hold around 620,000 distinct CDR3 sequences, with 25% to 30% observed a single time. A word on this clonotype: As yet, its antigen is unknown.

Trimming at V came to 7 bases and at J to 4 bases, leaving 7 bases not matched to a gene. This CDR3 region has 14 residues. Source material: blood. This receptor was identified in a woman in her 70s in good health. V and J are TRBV12-3 or TRBV12-4 and TRBJ1-2, with 9 bases aligning to TRBD1. Written as DNA, the CDR3 is TGTGCCAGCATTACAGGGGGCTATGGCTATGGCTACACCTTC. Translated, it gives CASITGGYGYGYTF.